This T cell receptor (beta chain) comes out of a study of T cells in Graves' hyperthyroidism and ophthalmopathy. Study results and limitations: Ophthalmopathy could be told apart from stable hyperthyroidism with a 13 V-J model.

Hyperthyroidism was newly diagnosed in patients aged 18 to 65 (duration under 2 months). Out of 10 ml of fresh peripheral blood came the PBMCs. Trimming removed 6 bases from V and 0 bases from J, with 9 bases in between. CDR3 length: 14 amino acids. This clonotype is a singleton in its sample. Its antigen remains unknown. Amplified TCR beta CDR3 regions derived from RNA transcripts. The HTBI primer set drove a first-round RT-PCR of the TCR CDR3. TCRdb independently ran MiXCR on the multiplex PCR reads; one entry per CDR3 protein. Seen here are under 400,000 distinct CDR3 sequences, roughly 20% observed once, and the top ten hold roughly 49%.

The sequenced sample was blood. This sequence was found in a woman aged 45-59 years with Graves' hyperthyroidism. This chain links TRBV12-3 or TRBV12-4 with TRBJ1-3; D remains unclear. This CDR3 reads CASRPINSGNTIYF. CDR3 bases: TGTGCCAGCAGACCCATAAACTCTGGAAACACCATATATTTT.